This T cell receptor (beta chain) was identified during a study of blood T cell repertoires in COVID-19. Across the whole study: Samples of COVID-19 (acute and convalescent) were obtained from the United States, Italy and Spain. The analysed material was cDNA or gDNA that came from T cells, B-cell-depleted T cells, or PBMCs.

CDR3 length equals 18 residues. Germline V gene sequence: CDR1 MGHRA, CDR2 YSYEKL. The V segment lost 1 base and the J segment 8 bases; nucleotides outside the gene matches: 18. TCRdb's copy holds only in-frame clones and misses some; the assay was immunoSEQ multiplex PCR. The sample holds around 50,000 clones, over 75% seen once. The receptor comes from a man in his 70s with acute or convalescent COVID-19. The sample taken for sequencing was peripheral blood. The chain is built from TRBV4-1 and TRBJ1-2; 8 bases agree with TRBD1. CDR3 sequence: CASSQVFKIKQGVKGYTF. The CDR3 nucleotides are TGCGCCAGCAGCCAAGTATTCAAGATAAAACAGGGGGTTAAGGGCTACACCTTC.